One sample yielded the 7 T cell receptor beta chains listed below, sequenced in a study of blood T cell repertoires in COVID-19. Assay: immunoSEQ multiplex PCR; the TCRdb copy retains only in-frame clones and omits some. This sample has 90,000 to 150,000 clones; around 85% occur once, and the top ten carry around 2.3%. Sequenced: peripheral blood. The receptor set was obtained from a man aged 50-59 years with acute or convalescent COVID-19.

This sequence joins TRBV7-8 and TRBJ1-6; perhaps TRBD1 as D (6 bases). CDR3 length: 15 residues. Germline values: CDR1 SGHVS, CDR2 FQNEAQ. Between the trimmed V and J ends, which lost 1 base and 8 bases, there was a span of 12 bases. CDR3 nucleotides: TGTGCCAGCAGCTTAGTGGTAGGGGGGGATTCACCCCTCCACTTT. Translation gives CASSLVVGGDSPLHF.

The V and J genes are TRBV9 and TRBJ2-2, with TRBD2 as a possible D gene (6 bases). The V end was cut by 0 bases, the J end by 4 bases, with 13 bases between. Germline V lookup: CDR1 SGDLS, CDR2 YYNGEE. The CDR3 has 16 amino acids. The CDR3 loop is CASSVDGPGATGELFF. The CDR3, as DNA: TGTGCCAGCAGCGTAGATGGTCCGGGAGCCACCGGGGAGCTGTTTTTT.

V and J are TRBV3-1 (or the pseudogene TRBV3-2) and TRBJ2-7; 7 bases fit TRBD1. The V segment lost 0 bases and the J segment 3 bases; nucleotides outside the gene matches: 5. This CDR3 is built from 15 residues. Looked up from germline, CDR1 is LGHDT and CDR2 is YNNKEL (reference sequence). CDR3 loop: CASSQEANRGYEQYF. CDR3 bases: TGTGCCAGCAGCCAAGAGGCGAACAGGGGCTACGAGCAGTACTTC.

The V gene is TRBV19, the J gene TRBJ1-4; no definite D call. CDR1 is LNHDA and CDR2 is SQIVND in the germline V gene (reference sequence). Trimming pared 6 bases from V and 10 bases from J, leaving 18 bases between. CDR3 length equals 14 residues. In nucleotides, the CDR3 is TGTGCCAGTAGCCCGACACGGTCCGAGGGAAAACTGTTTTTT. It codes for CASSPTRSEGKLFF.

This sequence joins TRBV5-4 and TRBJ2-4, with 7 bases that match TRBD1. The CDR3 extends over 14 amino acids. Per germline, CDR1 SGHNT and CDR2 YYREEE (reference sequence). The junction had 5 bases not matched to a gene; V was cut back by 1 base and J by 7 bases. The CDR3 sequence: CASSLSGQRNIQYF. The CDR3 DNA reads as TGTGCCAGCAGCTTGTCGGGACAGAGGAACATTCAGTACTTC.

V and J are TRBV15 and TRBJ1-5; TRBD1 aligns across 10 bases. J gave up 2 bases and V 5 bases, and 3 bases lay outside the gene matches. Germline V gene lookup returns CDR1 LNHNV and CDR2 YYDKDF (reference sequence). This CDR3 has 15 residues. CDR3 sequence (DNA): TGTGCCACCAGCCCCGGGACAGGGGGCAATCAGCCCCAGCATTTT. Protein sequence: CATSPGTGGNQPQHF.

The rearrangement joins TRBV6-1 to TRBJ2-3; 11 bases are a match to TRBD2. CDR1 is MNHNS, CDR2 SASEGT, per germline. The CDR3 totals 15 residues. V shed 4 bases, J shed 6 bases, and the junction held 6 bases outside the gene matches. In nucleotides, the CDR3 is TGTGCCAGCAGTGTAGCGGGAGGGCCTGGGGATACGCAGTATTTT. It is translated as CASSVAGGPGDTQYF.